What follows are 22 T cell receptor beta chains derived from one specimen sequenced in a study of T cells in localized non-small cell lung cancer. Profiling relied on immunoSEQ multiplex PCR, and the TCRdb table lists in-frame clones only, not all of them. Of 35,000 to 40,000 clones in the sample, over 75% were seen once. Here the sequenced sample was peripheral blood, taken before any cancer treatment. The source is a woman aged 35 to 75 with stage I lung adenocarcinoma.

The chain combines TRBV5-1 with TRBJ1-1; a possible D gene is TRBD1 (5 bases). Germline loops: CDR1 SGHRS, CDR2 YFSETQ. The V and J ends lost 4 bases and 3 bases respectively, with 16 bases between them. The length of the CDR3 is 15 residues. CDR3: CASSPGQSGHTEAFF. The CDR3 nucleotides are TGCGCCAGCAGCCCAGGACAATCGGGCCACACTGAAGCTTTCTTT.

V gene TRBV11-3 combines with J gene TRBJ2-1; 12 bases are shared with TRBD1. Losses at the gene ends were 0 bases for V and 9 bases for J; bases not matched to a gene: 12. Germline assignment: CDR1 SGHNT and CDR2 YENEEA. CDR3 length: 18 residues. CDR3 region: CASSLDTWDRGHLSEQFF. The CDR3 DNA reads TGTGCCAGCAGCTTAGATACTTGGGACAGGGGGCATCTTAGTGAGCAGTTCTTC.

V and J are TRBV4-2 and TRBJ2-5, with 8 bases aligning to TRBD1. V shed 1 base and J 2 bases; nucleotides not matched to a gene: 9. This CDR3 is 17 amino acids long. CDR1 is LGHNA, CDR2 YNFKEQ, per germline. CDR3 sequence: CASSQGQGTARQETQYF. CDR3 sequence (DNA): TGTGCCAGCAGCCAAGGACAGGGGACAGCCAGACAAGAGACCCAGTACTTC.

This sequence joins TRBV15 and TRBJ2-7, with D perhaps TRBD2 (6 bases). This CDR3 contains 13 residues. Trimming took off 5 bases at V and 3 bases at J, with 11 bases between the two ends. Germline CDR1 and CDR2: LNHNV and YYDKDF (reference sequence). Here the CDR3 reads CATSEGRLYEQYF. The CDR3 region has the DNA TGTGCCACCAGCGAGGGGAGGCTCTACGAGCAGTACTTC.

The J gene is TRBJ2-2, the V gene TRBV12-5; the match to TRBD2 covers 7 bases. The CDR3 has 16 amino acids. Per the germline V gene, CDR1 is LGHNT and CDR2 is FRNRAP. The trim removed 5 bases at V and 7 bases at J, leaving 13 bases unmatched. This CDR3 is CASGLSNGGRIGELFF. CDR3 coding DNA: TGTGCTAGTGGTCTCTCTAACGGGGGGAGGATCGGGGAGCTGTTTTTT.

The V gene is TRBV28, the J gene TRBJ2-3; D is unclear. Trimming took off 6 bases at V and 0 bases at J, with 13 bases between the two ends. Germline-derived CDR1 and CDR2 are MDHEN and SYDVKM. The CDR3 is 15 amino acids. This chain's CDR3 is CASRKPVGSTDTQYF. The CDR3, as DNA: TGTGCCAGCAGAAAACCCGTGGGGAGCACAGATACGCAGTATTTT.

The V and J genes are TRBV18 and TRBJ2-7; TRBD1 matches 9 bases. Germline V gene data show CDR1 as KGHSH and CDR2 as LQKENI. The ends lost 1 base at V and 2 bases at J; junction bases unmatched: 6. The CDR3 is 16 residues long. Here the CDR3 reads CASSPRTGVWAYEQYF. CDR3 bases: TGTGCCAGCTCACCACGGACAGGGGTTTGGGCCTACGAGCAGTACTTC.

The chain couples TRBV6-6 to TRBJ2-1; 14 bases map to TRBD2. The trim removed 6 bases at V and 9 bases at J, leaving 7 bases unmatched. CDR3 length: 15 amino acids. Looked up from germline, CDR1 is MNHNY and CDR2 is SVGAGI (reference sequence). The CDR3 spells CASRKPGLAGVEQFF. The CDR3 DNA reads TGTGCCAGCAGAAAGCCGGGACTAGCGGGAGTTGAGCAGTTCTTC.

This sequence joins TRBV9 and TRBJ2-3, with 8 nucleotides matching TRBD1. The CDR3 contains 16 residues. The germline V gene encodes CDR1 SGDLS and CDR2 YYNGEE. V shed 4 bases and J 1 base; nucleotides not matched to a gene: 8. The CDR3 DNA reads as TGTGCCAGCAGCCTACAGACGACAGGGGGCACAGATACGCAGTATTTT. This encodes CASSLQTTGGTDTQYF.

In DNA, the CDR3 is TGTGCCAGCAAAACCTACAATGAGCAGTTCTTC. It is translated as CASKTYNEQFF. This chain connects TRBV6-5 to TRBJ2-1; D not resolved. Germline V gives CDR1 MNHEY, CDR2 SVGAGI. This CDR3 comprises 11 residues. V lost 7 bases, J lost 2 bases, and 3 bases lay in between.

J is TRBJ1-4 and V is TRBV15; possibly TRBD1 for D (6 bases). Trimming shortened V by 3 bases and J by 8 bases, and 16 bases separated the two germline ends. The CDR3 sequence is 15 residues long. The germline V gene has CDR1 LNHNV and CDR2 YYDKDF (reference sequence). CDR3 loop: CATSSGQGPGEKLFF. CDR3 nucleotides: TGTGCCACCAGCAGCGGCCAGGGGCCAGGGGAAAAACTGTTTTTT.

This chain connects TRBV6-5 to TRBJ2-7, with TRBD2 identical over 7 bases. With 0 bases clipped from V and 3 bases from J, the junction kept 8 bases outside the gene matches. CDR1 is MNHEY and CDR2 is SVGAGI in the germline V gene. The CDR3 has 16 residues. The CDR3 is CASSYSGAGPHYEQYF. DNA of the CDR3: TGTGCCAGCAGTTACTCAGGAGCGGGACCCCACTACGAGCAGTACTTC.

The chain employs TRBV2 and TRBJ2-7; 8 bases are shared with TRBD1. This CDR3 region has 16 residues. CDR1 SNHLY and CDR2 FYNNEI come from the germline V gene. J was trimmed by 7 bases and V by 1 base; bases with no gene match: 12. The CDR3, as DNA: TGTGCCAGCAGTGAAGGAGGGGGACAGGCCGCGGGGGAGCAGTACTTC. This sequence encodes CASSEGGGQAAGEQYF.

The gene calls are TRBV27 and TRBJ2-5; either TRBD1 or TRBD2 may supply D (5 bases each). This CDR3 has 15 residues. Trimming shortened V by 10 bases and J by 3 bases, and 21 bases separated the two germline ends. Germline assignment: CDR1 MNHEY and CDR2 SMNVEV (reference sequence). The CDR3 is CAMGEPEREEETQYF. The CDR3 DNA reads TGTGCCATGGGGGAGCCGGAACGGGAAGAAGAGACCCAGTACTTC.

The chain combines TRBV6-1 with TRBJ1-2; unclear D gene. The V gene lost 2 bases and the J gene lost 5 bases, with 0 bases spanning the gap. The CDR3 is 10 amino acids. From germline, CDR1 is MNHNS and CDR2 SASEGT. The DNA of the CDR3 is TGTGCCAGCAGTGAATATGGCTACACCTTC. This gives the protein CASSEYGYTF.

This clone came up once. The chain is built from TRBV11-2 and TRBJ1-6; D gene unclear. CDR1 SGHAT and CDR2 FQNNGV come from the germline V gene. The CDR3 contains 14 residues. V lost 3 bases, J lost 9 bases, and 12 bases lay in between. This chain's CDR3 is CASSFPSGGSPLHF. In nucleotides, the CDR3 is TGTGCCAGCAGCTTCCCAAGTGGCGGTTCACCCCTCCACTTT.

This clone was recorded only once. The chain couples TRBV6-5 to TRBJ2-7; D remains unclear. Trimming shortened V by 1 base and J by 3 bases, and 4 bases separated the two germline ends. The germline V gene encodes CDR1 MNHEY and CDR2 SVGAGI. This CDR3 has 12 amino acids. CDR3 amino acids: CASSYWGYEQYF. For the CDR3, the DNA is TGTGCCAGCAGTTACTGGGGCTACGAGCAGTACTTC.

A few counts support this clone. The chain carries TRBV7-9 and TRBJ2-3; 7 nucleotides line up with TRBD2. The trim removed 6 bases at V and 10 bases at J, leaving 10 bases unmatched. This CDR3 contains 13 residues. Per the germline V gene, CDR1 is SEHNR and CDR2 is FQNEAQ (reference sequence). In DNA, the CDR3 is TGTGCCAGCAGTTCACAAGCGGGAACTGCGCAGTATTTT. It is translated as CASSSQAGTAQYF.

The table lists this clone with a count of one. The chain has TRBV7-9 and TRBJ2-1; the D is unclear. Trimming stripped 5 bases from V and 11 bases from J, with 16 bases between. There are 13 residues in the CDR3. The germline V gene has CDR1 SEHNR and CDR2 FQNEAQ (reference sequence). CDR3 coding DNA: TGTGCCAGCAGCCCTCAACAAGGAGTGCAGCAGTTCTTC. Translation gives CASSPQQGVQQFF.

This clone was seen only once. The chain combines TRBV27 with TRBJ2-7, with a tentative D call TRBD1 (5 bases). The CDR3 is 11 residues long. From germline, CDR1 is MNHEY and CDR2 SMNVEV (reference sequence). The V gene lost 6 bases and the J gene lost 3 bases, with 6 bases spanning the gap. The chain's CDR3 is CASRDSYEQYF. DNA for the CDR3: TGTGCCAGCAGAGACAGCTACGAGCAGTACTTC.

V gene TRBV5-3 combines with J gene TRBJ2-5; 8 bases fit TRBD1. TRBV5-3 is labeled an ORF, and its function is uncertain. CDR3 length: 16 amino acids. V trimming: 0 bases; J trimming: 3 bases; junction bases outside the gene matches: 7. The CDR3, as DNA: TGTGCCAGAAGCTTGGCCCCGGACAGGGAAGAAGAGACCCAGTACTTC. Protein: CARSLAPDREEETQYF.

CDR3 nucleotide sequence: TGTGCCAGCAGCTCGGGATTGGGGGCCTACGAGCAGTACTTC. Amino acids: CASSSGLGAYEQYF. The chain recombines TRBV5-5 with TRBJ2-7; D is tentatively TRBD1 or TRBD2 (5 bases each). The CDR3 has 14 residues. V lost 3 bases and J 2 bases, leaving 12 bases between the germline ends. Germline assignment: CDR1 SGHKS and CDR2 YYEKEE (reference sequence). The complete variable domain, with remaining parts taken from reference TRBV5-5 and TRBJ2-7, reads DAGVTQSPTHLIKTRGQQVTLRCSPISGHKSVSWYQQVLGQGPQFIFQYYEKEERGRGNFPDRFSARQFPNYSSELNVNALLLGDSALYLCASSSGLGAYEQYFGPGTRLTVT.